This T cell receptor beta chain derives from a study of neurological immune-mediated disorders. TCRdb fed the 5' RACE reads into MiXCR, producing one record per CDR3 protein. The data show about 62,000 distinct CDR3 sequences, with 3.7% seen just once and less than 2.5% held by the top ten. The J segment lost 4 bases and the V segment lost 4 bases, leaving 7 bases of the junction unmatched. The CDR3 is made up of 15 amino acids. CDR1 and CDR2 from the germline V gene are SGHAT and FQNNGV. This clonotype was counted many times. Sequenced input: PBMCs. The rearrangement joins TRBV11-2 to TRBJ2-5, with 9 bases lining up with TRBD1. This TCR derives from a woman aged 50 to 60 with multiple sclerosis. This CDR3 reads CASSSLQGAGETQYF. The DNA for the CDR3 is TGTGCCAGCAGCTCCTTACAGGGGGCAGGAGAGACCCAGTACTTC.